Given below is one T cell receptor beta chain in context. Its cognate antigen is unknown. These data originate in a study of T cell responses to AZD1222 COVID-19 vaccine. The assay was immunoSEQ multiplex PCR, and TCRdb's table has in-frame clones only and misses some. The sample carries tens of thousands of clones, around nine tenths recorded once. This CDR3 has 14 amino acids. Germline CDR1 is LGHDT and CDR2 is YNNKEL (reference sequence). V lost 4 bases and J lost 7, with 11 bases in between. General study results and limits: White British people made up most donors, females outnumbered males, and clonal diversity was possibly underestimated.

Sequencing was performed on peripheral blood, taken 28 days after the second dose of the MenACWY control vaccine. V is TRBV3-1 (or the pseudogene TRBV3-2) and J is TRBJ1-6, with no clear D. The source of this sequence is an adult who received the MenACWY meningococcal vaccine as a control. The CDR3 is CASSPPGRNSPLHF. Here the CDR3 DNA reads TGTGCCAGCAGCCCCCCCGGCCGGAATTCACCCCTCCACTTT.